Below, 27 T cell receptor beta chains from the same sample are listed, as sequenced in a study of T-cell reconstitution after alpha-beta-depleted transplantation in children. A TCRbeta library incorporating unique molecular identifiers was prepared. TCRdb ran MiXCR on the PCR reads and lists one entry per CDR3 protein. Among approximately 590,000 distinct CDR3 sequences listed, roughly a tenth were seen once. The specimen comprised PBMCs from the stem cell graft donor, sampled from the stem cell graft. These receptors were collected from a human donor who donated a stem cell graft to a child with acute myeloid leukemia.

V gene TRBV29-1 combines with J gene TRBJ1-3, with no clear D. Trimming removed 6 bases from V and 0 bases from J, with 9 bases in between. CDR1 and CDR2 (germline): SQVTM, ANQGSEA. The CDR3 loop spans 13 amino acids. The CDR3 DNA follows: TGCAGCGTCATCGGGCCCTCTGGAAACACCATATATTTT. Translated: CSVIGPSGNTIYF.

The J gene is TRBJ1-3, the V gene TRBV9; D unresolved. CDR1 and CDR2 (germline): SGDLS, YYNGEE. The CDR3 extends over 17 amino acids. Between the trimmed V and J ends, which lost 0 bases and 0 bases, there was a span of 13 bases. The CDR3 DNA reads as TGTGCCAGCAGCGTAGGTCAGGACCTCCGCTCTGGAAACACCATATATTTT. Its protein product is CASSVGQDLRSGNTIYF.

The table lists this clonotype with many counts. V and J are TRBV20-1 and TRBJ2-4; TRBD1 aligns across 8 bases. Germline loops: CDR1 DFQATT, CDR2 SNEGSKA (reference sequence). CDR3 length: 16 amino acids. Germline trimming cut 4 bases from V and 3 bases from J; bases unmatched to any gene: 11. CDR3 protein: CSAIIGQGKIKNIQYF. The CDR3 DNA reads TGCAGTGCTATAATTGGACAGGGTAAAATCAAAAACATTCAGTACTTC.

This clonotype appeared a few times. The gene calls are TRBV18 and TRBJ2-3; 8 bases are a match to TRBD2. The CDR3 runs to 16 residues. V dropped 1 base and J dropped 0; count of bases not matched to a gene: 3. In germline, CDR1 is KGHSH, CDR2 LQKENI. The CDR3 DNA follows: TGTGCCAGCTCACCACTAGCGGGGACTAGCACAGATACGCAGTATTTT. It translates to CASSPLAGTSTDTQYF.

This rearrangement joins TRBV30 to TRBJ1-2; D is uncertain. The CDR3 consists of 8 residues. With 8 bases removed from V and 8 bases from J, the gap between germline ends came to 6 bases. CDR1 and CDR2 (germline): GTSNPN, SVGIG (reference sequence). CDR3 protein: CAGQGYTF. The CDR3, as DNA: TGTGCCGGTCAGGGCTACACCTTC.

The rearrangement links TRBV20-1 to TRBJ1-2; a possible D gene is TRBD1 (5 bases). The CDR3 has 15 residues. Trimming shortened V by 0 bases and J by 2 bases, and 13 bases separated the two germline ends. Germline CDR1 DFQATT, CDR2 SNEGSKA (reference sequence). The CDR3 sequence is CSARDWDHKNYGYTF. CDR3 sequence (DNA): TGCAGTGCTAGAGATTGGGACCATAAGAACTATGGCTACACCTTC.

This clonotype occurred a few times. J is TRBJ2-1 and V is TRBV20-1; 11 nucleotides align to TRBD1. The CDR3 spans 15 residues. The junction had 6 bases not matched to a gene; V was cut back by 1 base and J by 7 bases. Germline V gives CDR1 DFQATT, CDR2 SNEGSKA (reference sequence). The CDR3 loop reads CSARAGTGGKNEQFF. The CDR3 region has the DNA TGCAGTGCTAGAGCAGGGACAGGGGGGAAAAATGAGCAGTTCTTC.

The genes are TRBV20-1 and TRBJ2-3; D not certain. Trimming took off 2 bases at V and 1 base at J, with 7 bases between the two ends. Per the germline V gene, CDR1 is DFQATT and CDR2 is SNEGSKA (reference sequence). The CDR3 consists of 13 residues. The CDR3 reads CSARPVGTDTQYF. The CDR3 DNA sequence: TGCAGTGCTAGACCCGTAGGCACAGATACGCAGTATTTT.

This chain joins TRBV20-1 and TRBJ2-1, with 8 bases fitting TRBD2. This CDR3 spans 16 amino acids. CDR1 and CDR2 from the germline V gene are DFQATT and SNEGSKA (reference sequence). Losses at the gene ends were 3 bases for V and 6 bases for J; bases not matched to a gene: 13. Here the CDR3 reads CSARTLEAGDPNEQFF. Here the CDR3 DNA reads TGCAGTGCTAGGACCCTCGAAGCGGGAGATCCCAATGAGCAGTTCTTC.

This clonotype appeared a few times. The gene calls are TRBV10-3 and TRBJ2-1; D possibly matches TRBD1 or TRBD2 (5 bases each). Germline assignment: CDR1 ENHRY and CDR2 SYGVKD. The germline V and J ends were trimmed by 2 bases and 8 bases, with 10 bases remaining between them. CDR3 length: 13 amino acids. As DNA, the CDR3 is TGTGCCATCAGTGAGGAGGGGATGGATGAGCAGTTCTTC. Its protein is CAISEEGMDEQFF.

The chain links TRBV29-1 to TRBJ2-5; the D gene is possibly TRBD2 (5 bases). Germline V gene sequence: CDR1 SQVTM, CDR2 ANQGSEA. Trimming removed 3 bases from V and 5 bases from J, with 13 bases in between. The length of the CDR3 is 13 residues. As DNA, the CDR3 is TGCAGCGTTGATGTCGGGGTAAAGGAGACCCAGTACTTC. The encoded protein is CSVDVGVKETQYF.

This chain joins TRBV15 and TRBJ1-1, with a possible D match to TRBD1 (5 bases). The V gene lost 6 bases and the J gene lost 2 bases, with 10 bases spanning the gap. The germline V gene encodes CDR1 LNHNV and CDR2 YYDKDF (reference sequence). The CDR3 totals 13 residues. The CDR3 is CATSWDGNTEAFF. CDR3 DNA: TGTGCCACCAGTTGGGACGGCAACACTGAAGCTTTCTTT.

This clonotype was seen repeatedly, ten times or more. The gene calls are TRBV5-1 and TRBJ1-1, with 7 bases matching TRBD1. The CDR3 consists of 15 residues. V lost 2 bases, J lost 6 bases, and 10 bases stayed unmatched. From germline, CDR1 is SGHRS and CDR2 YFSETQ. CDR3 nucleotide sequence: TGCGCCAGCAGCTTCGTTGACAGGGAAGGAGCTGAAGCTTTCTTT. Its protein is CASSFVDREGAEAFF.

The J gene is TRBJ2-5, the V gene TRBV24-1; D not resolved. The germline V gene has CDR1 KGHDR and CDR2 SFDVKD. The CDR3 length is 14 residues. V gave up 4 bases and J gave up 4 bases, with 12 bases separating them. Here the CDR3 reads CATSDASLPETQYF. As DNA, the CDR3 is TGTGCCACCAGTGACGCAAGTCTCCCAGAGACCCAGTACTTC.

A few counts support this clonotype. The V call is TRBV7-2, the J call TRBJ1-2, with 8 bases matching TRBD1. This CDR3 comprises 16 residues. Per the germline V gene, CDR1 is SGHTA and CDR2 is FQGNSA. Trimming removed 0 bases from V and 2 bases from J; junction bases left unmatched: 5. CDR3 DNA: TGTGCCAGCAGCTTAGCCCCAGGGGGCAGGAACTATGGCTACACCTTC. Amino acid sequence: CASSLAPGGRNYGYTF.

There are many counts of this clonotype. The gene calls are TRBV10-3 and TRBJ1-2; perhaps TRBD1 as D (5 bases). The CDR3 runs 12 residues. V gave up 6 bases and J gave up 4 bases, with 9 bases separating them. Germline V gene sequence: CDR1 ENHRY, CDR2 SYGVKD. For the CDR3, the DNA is TGTGCCATCAGCGGGGACGGCTATGGCTACACCTTC. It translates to CAISGDGYGYTF.

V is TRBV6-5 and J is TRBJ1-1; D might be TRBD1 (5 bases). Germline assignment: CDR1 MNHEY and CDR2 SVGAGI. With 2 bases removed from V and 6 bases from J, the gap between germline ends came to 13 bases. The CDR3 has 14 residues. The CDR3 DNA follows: TGTGCCAGCAGTTACACAGGTACGGGGGCTGAAGCTTTCTTT. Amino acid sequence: CASSYTGTGAEAFF.

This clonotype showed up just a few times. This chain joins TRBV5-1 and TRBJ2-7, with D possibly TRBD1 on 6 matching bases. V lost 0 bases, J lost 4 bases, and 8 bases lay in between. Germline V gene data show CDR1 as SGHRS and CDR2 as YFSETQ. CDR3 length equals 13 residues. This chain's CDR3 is CASSLADRYEQYF. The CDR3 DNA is TGCGCCAGCAGCTTGGCAGACAGGTACGAGCAGTACTTC.

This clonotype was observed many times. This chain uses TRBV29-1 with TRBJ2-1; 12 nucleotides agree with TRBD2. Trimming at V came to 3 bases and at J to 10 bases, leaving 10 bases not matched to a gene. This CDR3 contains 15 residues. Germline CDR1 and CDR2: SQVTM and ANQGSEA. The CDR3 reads CSVERLAGGWYEQFF. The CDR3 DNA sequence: TGCAGCGTTGAGAGGCTAGCGGGAGGGTGGTACGAGCAGTTCTTC.

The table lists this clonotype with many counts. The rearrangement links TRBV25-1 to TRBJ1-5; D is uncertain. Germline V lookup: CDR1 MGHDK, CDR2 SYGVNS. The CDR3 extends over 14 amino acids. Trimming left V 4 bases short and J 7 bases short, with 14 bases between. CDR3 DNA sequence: TGTGCCAGCAGTGCCGTTGAAAGTTTCCAGCCCCAGCATTTT. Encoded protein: CASSAVESFQPQHF.

CDR3 residues: CASSLSWGEDYTEAFF. CDR3 DNA: TGTGCCAGCAGTTTATCTTGGGGAGAGGACTACACTGAAGCTTTCTTT. The chain couples TRBV27 to TRBJ1-1; D ambiguous. The germline V gene has CDR1 MNHEY and CDR2 SMNVEV (reference sequence). The CDR3 length is 16 residues. With 0 bases removed from V and 3 bases from J, the gap between germline ends came to 14 bases.

The CDR3 sequence is CASSRGGGNSGELFF. The CDR3 DNA reads TGTGCCAGTTCCCGAGGGGGGGGAAACTCCGGGGAGCTGTTTTTT. This chain links TRBV9 with TRBJ2-2; TRBD2 might be the D (7 bases). The CDR3 is 15 amino acids. V lost 8 bases and J lost 6, with 20 bases in between. CDR1 is SGDLS, CDR2 YYNGEE, per germline.

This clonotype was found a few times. This CDR3 reads CASSLVLGLDEQFF. The CDR3 DNA sequence: TGTGCCAGCAGTTTAGTCCTGGGACTGGATGAGCAGTTCTTC. This chain connects TRBV12-3 or TRBV12-4 to TRBJ2-1; the D gene is possibly TRBD2 (6 bases). The V end was cut by 1 base, the J end by 8 bases, with 12 bases between. There are 14 residues in the CDR3.

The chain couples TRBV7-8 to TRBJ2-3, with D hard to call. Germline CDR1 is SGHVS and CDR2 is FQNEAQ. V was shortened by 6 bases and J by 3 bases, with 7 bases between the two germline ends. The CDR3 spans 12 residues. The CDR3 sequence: CASRVVTDTQYF. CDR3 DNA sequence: TGTGCCAGCAGGGTGGTGACAGATACGCAGTATTTT.

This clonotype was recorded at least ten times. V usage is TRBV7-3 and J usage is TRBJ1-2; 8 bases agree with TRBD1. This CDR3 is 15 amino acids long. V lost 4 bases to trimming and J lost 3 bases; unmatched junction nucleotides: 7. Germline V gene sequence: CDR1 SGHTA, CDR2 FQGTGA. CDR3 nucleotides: TGTGCCAGCAGCTCGAGAGGACAGGGACACTATGGCTACACCTTC. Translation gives CASSSRGQGHYGYTF. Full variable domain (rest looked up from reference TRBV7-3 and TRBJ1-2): GAGVSQTPSNKVTEKGKYVELRCDPISGHTALYWYRQSLGQGPEFLIYFQGTGAADDSGLPNDRFFAVRPEGSVSTLKIQRTERGDSAVYLCASSSRGQGHYGYTFGSGTRLTVV.

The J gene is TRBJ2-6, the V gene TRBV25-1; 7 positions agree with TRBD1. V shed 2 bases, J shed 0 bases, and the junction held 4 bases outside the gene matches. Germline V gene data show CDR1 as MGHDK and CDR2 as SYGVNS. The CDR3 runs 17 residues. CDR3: CASSETGAGSGANVLTF. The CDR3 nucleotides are TGTGCCAGCAGTGAAACAGGGGCGGGCTCTGGGGCCAACGTCCTGACTTTC.

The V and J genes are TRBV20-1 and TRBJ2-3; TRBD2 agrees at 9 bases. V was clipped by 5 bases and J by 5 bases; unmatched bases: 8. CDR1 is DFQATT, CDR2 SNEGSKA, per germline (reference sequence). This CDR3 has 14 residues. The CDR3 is CSAPSGTLRDTQYF. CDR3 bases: TGCAGTGCTCCTAGCGGGACTCTGAGAGATACGCAGTATTTT.